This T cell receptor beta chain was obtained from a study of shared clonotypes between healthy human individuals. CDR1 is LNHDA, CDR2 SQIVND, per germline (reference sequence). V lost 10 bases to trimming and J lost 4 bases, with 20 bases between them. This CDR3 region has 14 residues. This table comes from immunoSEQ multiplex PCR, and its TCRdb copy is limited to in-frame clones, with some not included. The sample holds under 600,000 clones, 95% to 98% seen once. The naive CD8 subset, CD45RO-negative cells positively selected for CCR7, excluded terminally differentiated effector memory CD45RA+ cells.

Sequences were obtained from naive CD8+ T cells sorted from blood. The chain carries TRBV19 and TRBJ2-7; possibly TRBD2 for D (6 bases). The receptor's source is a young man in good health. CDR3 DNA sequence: TGTGCCACATCCCGGAGGGAGTCAGAATACGAGCAGTACTTC. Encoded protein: CATSRRESEYEQYF.